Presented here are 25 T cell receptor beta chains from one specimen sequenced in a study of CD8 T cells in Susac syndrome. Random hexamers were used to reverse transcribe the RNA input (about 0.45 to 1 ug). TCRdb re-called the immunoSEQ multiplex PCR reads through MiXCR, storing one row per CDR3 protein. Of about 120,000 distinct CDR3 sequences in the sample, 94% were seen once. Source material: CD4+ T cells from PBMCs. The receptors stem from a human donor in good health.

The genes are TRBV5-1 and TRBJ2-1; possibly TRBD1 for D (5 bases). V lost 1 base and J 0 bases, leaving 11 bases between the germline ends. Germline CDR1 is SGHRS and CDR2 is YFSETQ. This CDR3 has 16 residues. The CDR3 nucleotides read TGCGCCAGCAGCTTGTCAGGGTATAGCTCCTACAATGAGCAGTTCTTC. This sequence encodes CASSLSGYSSYNEQFF.

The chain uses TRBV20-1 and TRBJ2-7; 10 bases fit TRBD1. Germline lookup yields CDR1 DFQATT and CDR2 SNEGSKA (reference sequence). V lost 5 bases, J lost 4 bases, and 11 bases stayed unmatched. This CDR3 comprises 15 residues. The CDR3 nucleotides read TGCAGTGCTCCCCCCGCGGGACAGGGGTCTTACGAGCAGTACTTC. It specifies CSAPPAGQGSYEQYF.

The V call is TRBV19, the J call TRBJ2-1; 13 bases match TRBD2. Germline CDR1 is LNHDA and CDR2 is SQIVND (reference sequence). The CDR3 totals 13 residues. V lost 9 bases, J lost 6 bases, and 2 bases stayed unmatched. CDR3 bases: TGTGCCAGCCGGACTAGCGGGAGCAATGAGCAGTTCTTC. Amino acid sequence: CASRTSGSNEQFF.

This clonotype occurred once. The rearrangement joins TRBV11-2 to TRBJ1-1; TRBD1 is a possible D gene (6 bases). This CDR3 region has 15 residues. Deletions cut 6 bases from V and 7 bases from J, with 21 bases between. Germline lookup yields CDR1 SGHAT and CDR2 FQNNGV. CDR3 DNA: TGTGCCAGCAGTTTCGCCCTCAGGGGCGGGGGTGAAGCTTTCTTT. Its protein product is CASSFALRGGGEAFF.

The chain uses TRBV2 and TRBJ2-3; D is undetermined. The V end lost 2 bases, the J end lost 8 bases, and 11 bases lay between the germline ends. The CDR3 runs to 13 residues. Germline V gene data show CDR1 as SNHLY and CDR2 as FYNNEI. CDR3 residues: CASSESLGGTQYF. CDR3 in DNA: TGTGCCAGCAGTGAATCGTTGGGTGGTACGCAGTATTTT.

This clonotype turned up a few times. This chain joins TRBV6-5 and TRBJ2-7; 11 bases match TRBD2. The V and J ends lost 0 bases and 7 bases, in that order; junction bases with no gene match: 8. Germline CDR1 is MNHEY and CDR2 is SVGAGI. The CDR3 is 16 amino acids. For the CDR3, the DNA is TGTGCCAGCAGTTACTCCATAGCGGGAGGGCCGGGGGAGCAGTACTTC. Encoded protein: CASSYSIAGGPGEQYF.

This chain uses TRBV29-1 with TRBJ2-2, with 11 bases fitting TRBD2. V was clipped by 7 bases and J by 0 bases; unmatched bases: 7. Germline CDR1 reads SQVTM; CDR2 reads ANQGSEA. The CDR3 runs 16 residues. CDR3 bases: TGCAGCGCCTACCGACTAGCGGGAACGAACACCGGGGAGCTGTTTTTT. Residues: CSAYRLAGTNTGELFF.

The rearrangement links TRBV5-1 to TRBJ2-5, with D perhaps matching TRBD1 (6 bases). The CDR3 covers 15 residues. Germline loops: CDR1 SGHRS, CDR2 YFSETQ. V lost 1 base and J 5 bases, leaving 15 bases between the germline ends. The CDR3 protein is CASSLSTGMKETQYF. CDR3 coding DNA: TGCGCCAGCAGCTTGTCCACAGGGATGAAGGAGACCCAGTACTTC.

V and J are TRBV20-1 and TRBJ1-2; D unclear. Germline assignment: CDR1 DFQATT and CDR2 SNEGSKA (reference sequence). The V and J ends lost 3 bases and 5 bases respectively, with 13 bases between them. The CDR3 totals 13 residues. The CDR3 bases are TGCAGTGCTAGCGACGGAGGACCTTATGGCTACACCTTC. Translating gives CSASDGGPYGYTF.

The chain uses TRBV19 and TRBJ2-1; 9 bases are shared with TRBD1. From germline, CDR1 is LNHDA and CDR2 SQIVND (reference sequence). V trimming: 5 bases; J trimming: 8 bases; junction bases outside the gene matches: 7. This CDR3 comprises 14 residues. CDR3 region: CASSAGQGLDEQFF. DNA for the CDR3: TGTGCCAGTAGTGCGGGACAGGGTTTGGATGAGCAGTTCTTC.

CDR3 region: CASSLRGARGYTF. CDR3 in DNA: TGTGCCAGCAGCTTGAGGGGGGCGAGGGGCTACACCTTC. The chain carries TRBV7-2 and TRBJ1-2, with D perhaps matching TRBD1 (6 bases). Germline-derived CDR1 and CDR2 are SGHTA and FQGNSA. V lost 3 bases, J lost 8 bases, and 13 bases lay in between. The CDR3 has 13 amino acids.

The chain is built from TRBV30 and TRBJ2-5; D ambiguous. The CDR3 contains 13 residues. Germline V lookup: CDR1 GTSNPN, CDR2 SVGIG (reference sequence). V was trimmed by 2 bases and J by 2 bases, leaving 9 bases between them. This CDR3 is CAWSLGKQETQYF. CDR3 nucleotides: TGTGCCTGGAGTCTGGGTAAACAAGAGACCCAGTACTTC.

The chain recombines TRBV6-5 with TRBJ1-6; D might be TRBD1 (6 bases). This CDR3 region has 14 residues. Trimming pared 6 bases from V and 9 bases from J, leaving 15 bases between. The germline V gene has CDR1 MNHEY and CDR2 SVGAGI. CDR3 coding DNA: TGTGCCAGCAGCCGCACAGGGTTTGGTTCACCCCTCCACTTT. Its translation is CASSRTGFGSPLHF.

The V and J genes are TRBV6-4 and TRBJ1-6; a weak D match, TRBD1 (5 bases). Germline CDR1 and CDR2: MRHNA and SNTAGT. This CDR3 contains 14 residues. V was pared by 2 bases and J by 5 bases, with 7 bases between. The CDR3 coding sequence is TGTGCCAGCAGTGACAGGGGAGATAATTCACCCCTCCACTTT. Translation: CASSDRGDNSPLHF.

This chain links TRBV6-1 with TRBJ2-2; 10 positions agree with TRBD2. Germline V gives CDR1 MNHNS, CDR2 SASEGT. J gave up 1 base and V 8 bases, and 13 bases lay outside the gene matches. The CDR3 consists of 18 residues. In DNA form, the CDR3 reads TGTGCCAGCGCTTATCGGGCTAGCGGGAGTGGGAACACCGGGGAGCTGTTTTTT. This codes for CASAYRASGSGNTGELFF.

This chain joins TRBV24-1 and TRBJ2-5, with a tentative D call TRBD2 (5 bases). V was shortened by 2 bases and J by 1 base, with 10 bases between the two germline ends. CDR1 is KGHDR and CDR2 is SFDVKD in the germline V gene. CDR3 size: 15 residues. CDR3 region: CATSDSRTSQETQYF. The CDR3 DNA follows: TGTGCCACCAGTGATTCGAGGACTTCCCAAGAGACCCAGTACTTC.

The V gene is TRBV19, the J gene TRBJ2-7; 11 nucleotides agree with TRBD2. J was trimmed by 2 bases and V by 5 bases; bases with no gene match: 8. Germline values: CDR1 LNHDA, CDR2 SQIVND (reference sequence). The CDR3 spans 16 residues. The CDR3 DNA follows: TGTGCCAGTAGTCCCGGACTAGCGGGCTACACCTACGAGCAGTACTTC. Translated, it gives CASSPGLAGYTYEQYF.

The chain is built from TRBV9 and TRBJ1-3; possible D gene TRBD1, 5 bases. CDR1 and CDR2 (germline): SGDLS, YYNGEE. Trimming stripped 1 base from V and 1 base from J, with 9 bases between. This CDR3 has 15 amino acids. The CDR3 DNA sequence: TGTGCCAGCAGCGTACGGGGGGGATCTGGAAACACCATATATTTT. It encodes CASSVRGGSGNTIYF.

DNA for the CDR3: TGTGCCAGCAGCCCTTCCCTGGGAGAGACCCAGTACTTC. This encodes CASSPSLGETQYF. V gene TRBV7-9 combines with J gene TRBJ2-5; D unresolved. V was cut by 5 bases and J by 4 bases, with 11 bases left in between. CDR1 SEHNR and CDR2 FQNEAQ come from the germline V gene (reference sequence). The CDR3 consists of 13 residues.

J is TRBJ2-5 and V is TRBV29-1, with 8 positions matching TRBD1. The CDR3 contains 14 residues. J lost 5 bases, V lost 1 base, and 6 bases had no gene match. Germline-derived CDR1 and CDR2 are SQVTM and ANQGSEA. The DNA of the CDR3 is TGCAGCGTTGAAGGCAGGGGGCGAAGGGAGACCCAGTACTTC. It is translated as CSVEGRGRRETQYF.

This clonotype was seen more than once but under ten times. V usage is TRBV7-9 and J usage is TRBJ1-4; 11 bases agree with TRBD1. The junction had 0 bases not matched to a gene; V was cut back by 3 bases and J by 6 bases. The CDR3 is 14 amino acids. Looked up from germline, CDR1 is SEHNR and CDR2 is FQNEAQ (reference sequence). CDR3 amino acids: CASSLGQGDEKLFF. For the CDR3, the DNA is TGTGCCAGCAGCTTGGGACAGGGGGATGAAAAACTGTTTTTT. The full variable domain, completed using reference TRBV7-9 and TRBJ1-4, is DTGVSQNPRHKITKRGQNVTFRCDPISEHNRLYWYRQTLGQGPEFLTYFQNEAQLEKSRLLSDRFSAERPKGSFSTLEIQRTEQGDSAMYLCASSLGQGDEKLFFGSGTQLSVL.

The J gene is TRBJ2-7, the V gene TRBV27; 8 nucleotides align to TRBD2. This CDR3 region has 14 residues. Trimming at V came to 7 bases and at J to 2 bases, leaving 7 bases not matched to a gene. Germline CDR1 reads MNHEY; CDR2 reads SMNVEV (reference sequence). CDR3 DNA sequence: TGTGCCAGCAATCTAGCGGGTTTAGCCTACGAGCAGTACTTC. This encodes CASNLAGLAYEQYF.

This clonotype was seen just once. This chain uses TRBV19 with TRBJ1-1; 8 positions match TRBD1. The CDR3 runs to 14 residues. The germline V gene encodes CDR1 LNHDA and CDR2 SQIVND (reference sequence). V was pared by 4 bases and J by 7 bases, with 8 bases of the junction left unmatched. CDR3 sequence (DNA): TGTGCCAGTAGTAGGGGGACAGGAATTAATGAAGCTTTCTTT. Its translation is CASSRGTGINEAFF.

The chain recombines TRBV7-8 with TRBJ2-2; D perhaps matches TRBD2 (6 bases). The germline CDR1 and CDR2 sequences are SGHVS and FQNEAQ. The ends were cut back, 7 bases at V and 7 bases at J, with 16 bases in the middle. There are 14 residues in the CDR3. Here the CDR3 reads CASTIRENLGELFF. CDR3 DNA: TGTGCCAGCACGATTCGGGAGAATCTCGGGGAGCTGTTTTTT.

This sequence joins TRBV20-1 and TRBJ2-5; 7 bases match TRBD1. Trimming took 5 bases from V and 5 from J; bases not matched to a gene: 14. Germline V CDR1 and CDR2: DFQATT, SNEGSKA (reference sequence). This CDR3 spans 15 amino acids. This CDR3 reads CSAFSRQGLGETQYF. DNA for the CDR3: TGCAGTGCTTTTAGCCGACAGGGCCTAGGGGAGACCCAGTACTTC.